This TCR beta chain was sequenced for a study of OX40 agonist ivuxolimab in advanced cancers. Points from the study as a whole: On average, CD8+ T cells had more expanded clones than CD4+.

TCRdb's copy holds only in-frame clones and misses some; the assay was immunoSEQ multiplex PCR. The sample consists of 70,000 to 95,000 clones, around 82% of them appearing once. Germline V gene lookup returns CDR1 KGHSH and CDR2 LQKENI. With 4 bases removed from V and 4 bases from J, the gap between germline ends came to 8 bases. The CDR3 totals 12 residues. Blood was sampled at baseline, cycle 4 day 1, and cycle 7 day 1. As to this clone: Its antigen remains unknown.

This sequence joins TRBV18 and TRBJ2-7; D uncertain. This sample comprised CD4+ or CD8+ T cells sorted from blood, obtained in a trial of the OX40 agonist ivuxolimab. This clonotype was sampled from an adult with an advanced solid tumor such as melanoma, head and neck, liver or kidney cancer. The CDR3 reads CASSQGRYEQYF. The CDR3 DNA reads TGTGCCAGCTCACAAGGGCGATACGAGCAGTACTTC. The whole variable domain, filled in from reference TRBV18 and TRBJ2-7, reads NAGVMQNPRHLVRRRGQEARLRCSPMKGHSHVYWYRQLPEEGLKFMVYLQKENIIDESGMPKERFSAEFPKEGPSILRIQQVVRGDSAAYFCASSQGRYEQYFGPGTRLTVT.